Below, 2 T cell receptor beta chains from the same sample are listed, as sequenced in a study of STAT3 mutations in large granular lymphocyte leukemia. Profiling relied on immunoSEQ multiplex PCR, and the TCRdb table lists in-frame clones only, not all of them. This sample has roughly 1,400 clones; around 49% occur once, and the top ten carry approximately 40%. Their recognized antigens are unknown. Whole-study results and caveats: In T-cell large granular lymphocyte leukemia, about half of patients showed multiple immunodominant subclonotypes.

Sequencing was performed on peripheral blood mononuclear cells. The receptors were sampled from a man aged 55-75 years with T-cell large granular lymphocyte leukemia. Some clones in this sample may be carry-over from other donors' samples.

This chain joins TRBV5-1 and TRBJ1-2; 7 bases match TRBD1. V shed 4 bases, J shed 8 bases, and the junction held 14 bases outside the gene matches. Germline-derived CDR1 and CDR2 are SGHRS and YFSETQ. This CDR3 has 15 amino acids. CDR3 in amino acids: CASSLRDSIRYGYTF. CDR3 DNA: TGCGCCAGCAGCCTCCGGGACAGCATTCGATACGGCTACACCTTC.

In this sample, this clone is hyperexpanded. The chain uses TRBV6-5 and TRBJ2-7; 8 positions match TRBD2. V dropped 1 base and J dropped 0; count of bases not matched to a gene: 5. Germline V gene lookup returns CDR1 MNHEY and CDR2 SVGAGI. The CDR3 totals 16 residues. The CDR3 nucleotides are TGTGCCAGCAGTTACTTTAGCGGGACGGTCTCCTACGAGCAGTACTTC. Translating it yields CASSYFSGTVSYEQYF.